One and the same sample provided the 30 T cell receptor beta chains below, sequenced in a study of patients and donors after allogeneic stem cell transplantation. MiXCR, run by TCRdb on the RT-PCR reads, gives a single entry per CDR3 protein. The sample lists tens of thousands of distinct CDR3 sequences, more than 35% occurring once. Sequenced sample: blood, either unsorted or a sorted T cell fraction (not recorded which). These receptors were obtained from a human donor who was either an allogeneic HSCT recipient or a stem cell or donor lymphocyte infusion donor (not recorded which). It is not recorded whose cells these are; they may come from a transplant donor.

This chain links TRBV10-3 with TRBJ2-3; D not resolved. CDR1 and CDR2 (germline): ENHRY, SYGVKD. The V gene lost 5 bases and the J gene lost 4 bases, with 4 bases spanning the gap. The CDR3 spans 11 residues. In DNA form, the CDR3 reads TGTGCCATCAGTAGCCCAGATACGCAGTATTTT. Encoded protein: CAISSPDTQYF.

This clonotype was counted only a few times. The V and J genes are TRBV29-1 and TRBJ2-2, with D possibly being TRBD2 (6 bases). CDR3 length equals 14 residues. V was pared by 3 bases and J by 2 bases, with 10 bases between. Germline CDR1 is SQVTM and CDR2 is ANQGSEA. CDR3 coding DNA: TGCAGCGTTGAGGGGACTCTCAACACCGGGGAGCTGTTTTTT. As protein: CSVEGTLNTGELFF.

The rearrangement uses TRBV3-1 and TRBJ2-3; possible D gene TRBD2, 5 bases. Germline values: CDR1 LGHDT, CDR2 YNNKEL (reference sequence). V lost 1 base and J 3 bases, leaving 11 bases between the germline ends. The CDR3 has 15 amino acids. The CDR3: CASSQALRGTDTQYF. In DNA form, the CDR3 reads TGTGCCAGCAGCCAAGCCTTGCGAGGGACAGATACGCAGTATTTT.

This clonotype showed up many times. The CDR3 loop is CASSQGGTGRNKNEKLFF. As DNA, the CDR3 is TGCGCCAGCAGCCAAGGTGGGACAGGCCGCAACAAAAATGAAAAACTGTTTTTT. V usage is TRBV4-3 and J usage is TRBJ1-4, with 8 bases fitting TRBD1. The germline CDR1 and CDR2 sequences are LGHNA and YSLEER. With 1 base clipped from V and 5 bases from J, the junction kept 12 bases outside the gene matches. This CDR3 spans 18 amino acids.

The chain recombines TRBV18 with TRBJ2-1; 7 bases line up with TRBD1. J was trimmed by 4 bases and V by 5 bases; bases with no gene match: 2. Germline-derived CDR1 and CDR2 are KGHSH and LQKENI. This CDR3 region has 13 residues. Here the CDR3 reads CASSVGQYNEQFF. CDR3 bases: TGTGCCAGCTCAGTGGGACAGTACAATGAGCAGTTCTTC.

The rearrangement joins TRBV12-3 or TRBV12-4 to TRBJ2-3, with D possibly TRBD2 on 5 matching bases. The length of the CDR3 is 12 residues. Trimming removed 6 bases from V and 6 bases from J, with 10 bases in between. The CDR3 reads CASSPLADTQYF. DNA for the CDR3: TGTGCCAGCAGCCCCTTAGCGGATACGCAGTATTTT.

This clonotype was seen a few times. The chain couples TRBV7-2 to TRBJ1-6, with D unclear. This CDR3 has 15 residues. Germline CDR1 and CDR2: SGHTA and FQGNSA. The V and J ends lost 5 bases and 10 bases respectively, with 18 bases between them. The CDR3 loop reads CASSGYPGLTSPLHF. The CDR3 DNA sequence: TGTGCCAGCAGCGGGTATCCGGGCCTCACCTCACCCCTCCACTTT.

As regards this clonotype: The junction differs from germline at one of its ends, possibly a read error. This chain joins TRBV5-1 and TRBJ1-2; possible D gene TRBD1, 5 bases. This CDR3 region has 14 residues. Per germline, CDR1 SGHRS and CDR2 YFSETQ. In DNA form, the CDR3 reads TGCGCCAGCAGCCCTGGACAAACGAACTTTGGCTACACCTTC. Protein: CASSPGQTNFGYTF.

V and J are TRBV19 and TRBJ2-1; 12 positions match TRBD2. The CDR3 is 14 residues long. In germline, CDR1 is LNHDA, CDR2 SQIVND (reference sequence). The trim removed 4 bases at V and 9 bases at J, leaving 4 bases unmatched. DNA for the CDR3: TGTGCCAGTAGTACTAGCGGGGGGGCTGGTGAGCAGTTCTTC. Translation: CASSTSGGAGEQFF.

This clonotype was picked up a small number of times. This sequence joins TRBV20-1 and TRBJ1-6; TRBD1 is a possible D gene (5 bases). Trimming stripped 6 bases from V and 10 bases from J, with 13 bases between. This CDR3 region has 12 residues. Germline V gene data show CDR1 as DFQATT and CDR2 as SNEGSKA (reference sequence). The CDR3 loop is CSAGDLGSPLHF. The CDR3, as DNA: TGCAGTGCCGGGGACCTGGGGTCACCCCTCCACTTT.

This chain connects TRBV5-8 to TRBJ1-1, with D unclear. Per the germline V gene, CDR1 is SGHTS and CDR2 is YDEGEE. The CDR3 runs 14 residues. V was clipped by 0 bases and J by 4 bases, with 10 bases between them. The DNA for the CDR3 is TGTGCCAGCAGCTTGGAAGGGCTGCGCACTGAAGCTTTCTTT. It yields the protein CASSLEGLRTEAFF.

This clonotype was detected only once. V is TRBV20-1 and J is TRBJ2-1; 7 bases align to TRBD1. The V gene's germline CDR1 is DFQATT and CDR2 SNEGSKA (reference sequence). There are 14 residues in the CDR3. The V and J ends lost 6 bases and 0 bases, in that order; junction bases with no gene match: 5. This CDR3 reads CSAEGAASYNEQFF. The CDR3, as DNA: TGCAGTGCCGAGGGGGCCGCCTCCTACAATGAGCAGTTCTTC.

The chain carries TRBV12-3 or TRBV12-4 and TRBJ1-3; D gene unclear. This CDR3 region has 12 residues. V lost 4 bases and J lost 5, with 6 bases in between. Written as DNA, the CDR3 is TGTGCCAGCAGTTGGGCGCGAAACACCATATATTTT. The encoded protein is CASSWARNTIYF.

This clonotype is a singleton in its sample. V usage is TRBV12-3 or TRBV12-4 and J usage is TRBJ2-1, with TRBD1 identical over 7 bases. This CDR3 has 15 amino acids. V lost 5 bases and J lost 8; bases outside the gene matches: 12. The CDR3 protein is CASSPGSDRTDEQFF. CDR3 DNA sequence: TGTGCCAGCAGTCCTGGATCGGACAGGACCGATGAGCAGTTCTTC.

In this sample, this clonotype turned up a few times. The V and J genes are TRBV10-3 and TRBJ2-2, with D possibly being TRBD1 or TRBD2 (5 bases each). Germline V gene data show CDR1 as ENHRY and CDR2 as SYGVKD. V lost 9 bases and J 2 bases, leaving 10 bases between the germline ends. This CDR3 has 13 amino acids. Here the CDR3 DNA reads TGTGCCATGGGGACGGCCAACACCGGGGAGCTGTTTTTT. Translation: CAMGTANTGELFF.

This chain links TRBV5-1 with TRBJ2-1, with 8 bases fitting TRBD2. The trim removed 0 bases at V and 3 bases at J, leaving 2 bases unmatched. The CDR3 contains 15 residues. CDR1 and CDR2 from the germline V gene are SGHRS and YFSETQ. CDR3 DNA sequence: TGCGCCAGCAGCTTGGGAGGGACTAGCTACAATGAGCAGTTCTTC. It yields the protein CASSLGGTSYNEQFF.

The V gene is TRBV12-3 or TRBV12-4, the J gene TRBJ2-1; 11 bases align to TRBD2. With 4 bases clipped from V and 6 bases from J, the junction kept 14 bases outside the gene matches. The CDR3 extends over 18 amino acids. The CDR3 is CASSSLASGGPDSNEQFF. CDR3 DNA: TGTGCCAGCAGTTCCCTGGCTAGCGGGGGGCCGGACTCCAATGAGCAGTTCTTC.

The chain joins TRBV29-1 to TRBJ2-7; no firm D call. This CDR3 region has 12 residues. Per the germline V gene, CDR1 is SQVTM and CDR2 is ANQGSEA. V was pared by 2 bases and J by 2 bases, with 7 bases between. The DNA for the CDR3 is TGCAGCGTTGAAATCAAGCCCTACGAGCAGTACTTC. Translation: CSVEIKPYEQYF.

V is TRBV20-1 and J is TRBJ2-1; no clear D gene. V was trimmed by 0 bases and J by 7 bases, leaving 7 bases between them. CDR1 is DFQATT, CDR2 SNEGSKA, per germline (reference sequence). The CDR3 is made up of 12 amino acids. The CDR3 DNA sequence: TGCAGTGCTAGAGAACTCCTTAATGAGCAGTTCTTC. This translates into CSARELLNEQFF.

The chain carries TRBV24-1 and TRBJ2-5; D may be TRBD1 or TRBD2 (5 bases each). CDR1 is KGHDR and CDR2 is SFDVKD in the germline V gene. This CDR3 is 13 amino acids long. V was cut by 3 bases and J by 5 bases, with 9 bases left in between. This CDR3 reads CATSDGREETQYF. CDR3 nucleotide sequence: TGTGCCACCAGTGATGGCAGGGAGGAGACCCAGTACTTC.

This clonotype turned up a few times. CDR3 in DNA: TGTGCCTCAGTCCAGGGGGCCAACACTGAAGCTTTCTTT. Translating gives CASVQGANTEAFF. The chain is built from TRBV7-9 and TRBJ1-1; TRBD1 aligns across 8 bases. V gave up 11 bases and J gave up 2 bases; unmatched junction bases: 7. The V gene's germline CDR1 is SEHNR and CDR2 FQNEAQ (reference sequence). The CDR3 loop spans 13 amino acids.

This clonotype was seen more than once but under ten times. This rearrangement joins TRBV6-2 or TRBV6-3 to TRBJ2-7; TRBD2 matches 11 bases. CDR1 MNHEY and CDR2 SVGEGT come from the germline V gene. With 4 bases clipped from V and 4 bases from J, the junction kept 6 bases outside the gene matches. The CDR3 contains 15 residues. CDR3 protein: CASSLLAGGLYEQYF. The CDR3, as DNA: TGTGCCAGCAGTTTGCTAGCGGGAGGATTGTACGAGCAGTACTTC.

J is TRBJ1-6 and V is TRBV7-8; 8 nucleotides line up with TRBD1. V was pared by 5 bases and J by 8 bases, with 8 bases of the junction left unmatched. This CDR3 comprises 15 residues. Germline CDR1 reads SGHVS; CDR2 reads FQNEAQ. The CDR3 DNA is TGTGCCAGCAGCATTAACAGGGGGTCAGATTCACCCCTCCACTTT. Its translation: CASSINRGSDSPLHF.

V and J are TRBV7-9 and TRBJ2-5, with 13 nucleotides matching TRBD2. Per the germline V gene, CDR1 is SEHNR and CDR2 is FQNEAQ (reference sequence). V was clipped by 5 bases and J by 2 bases; unmatched bases: 5. CDR3 length: 16 residues. The CDR3 sequence: CASSPRTSGGQETQYF. CDR3 DNA: TGTGCCAGCAGCCCTAGGACTAGCGGGGGACAAGAGACCCAGTACTTC.

This chain joins TRBV19 and TRBJ2-7; 7 nucleotides agree with TRBD1. This CDR3 spans 13 amino acids. V shed 6 bases and J 3 bases; nucleotides not matched to a gene: 5. Germline V lookup: CDR1 LNHDA, CDR2 SQIVND (reference sequence). The CDR3 region has the DNA TGTGCCAGTAGCCTGGGACAGTTCTACGAGCAGTACTTC. Translated, it gives CASSLGQFYEQYF.

In its sample, this clonotype was seen a few times. J is TRBJ1-2 and V is TRBV10-2; D gene unclear. Germline V gene data show CDR1 as WSHSY and CDR2 as SAAADI. The CDR3 is 14 amino acids. V lost 2 bases to trimming and J lost 6 bases, with 13 bases between them. The CDR3 DNA is TGCGCCAGCAGTGAGGAGAGAGGGAGGGATGGCTACACCTTC. Translated: CASSEERGRDGYTF.

The chain couples TRBV20-1 to TRBJ2-1; maybe TRBD2 (7 bases). CDR3 length: 14 amino acids. The germline CDR1 and CDR2 sequences are DFQATT and SNEGSKA (reference sequence). V shed 5 bases and J shed 5 bases, with 16 bases lying between them. The CDR3 DNA reads TGCAGTGCTGGGGGGGGCCCCCCGCACAATGAGCAGTTCTTC. Translated, it gives CSAGGGPPHNEQFF.

This rearrangement joins TRBV20-1 to TRBJ2-1; D is unclear. V was shortened by 1 base and J by 7 bases, with 8 bases between the two germline ends. The V gene's germline CDR1 is DFQATT and CDR2 SNEGSKA (reference sequence). This CDR3 has 12 amino acids. The CDR3 DNA reads TGCAGTGCTAGAGTCCCAGCAAATGAGCAGTTCTTC. Encoded protein: CSARVPANEQFF.

Ten or more counts support this clonotype. The rearrangement links TRBV12-3 or TRBV12-4 to TRBJ2-7, with 14 nucleotides matching TRBD2. Germline trimming cut 5 bases from V and 6 bases from J; bases unmatched to any gene: 6. The CDR3 is made up of 15 amino acids. CDR3: CASSARTSGRTEQYF. The CDR3 nucleotides read TGTGCCAGCAGTGCCCGGACTAGCGGGAGGACCGAGCAGTACTTC.

The V gene is TRBV6-1, the J gene TRBJ2-3, with 14 bases identical to TRBD2. V shed 8 bases and J 5 bases; nucleotides not matched to a gene: 6. The V gene's germline CDR1 is MNHNS and CDR2 SASEGT. The CDR3 has 15 residues. In DNA, the CDR3 is TGTGCCAGCCAGTTAGGACTAGCGGGAGGAGATACGCAGTATTTT. It codes for CASQLGLAGGDTQYF.